These 32 T cell receptor beta chains share one sample of origin, sequenced in a study of cytomegalovirus exposure and HLA in healthy donors. TCRdb keeps only in-frame clones here, not all; method: immunoSEQ multiplex PCR. The repertoire has fewer than 130,000 clones, around 89% of them found once; the top ten carry more than 1.4%. Sequenced sample: PBMCs. These TCRs come from a woman aged 25 to 39 in good health and CMV-seropositive.

This clone was observed once. The chain employs TRBV5-1 and TRBJ2-1, with 8 bases that match TRBD1. Germline V gives CDR1 SGHRS, CDR2 YFSETQ. V shed 6 bases, J shed 4 bases, and the junction held 6 bases outside the gene matches. CDR3 length equals 14 residues. CDR3 protein: CASNGQGVYNEQFF. The CDR3 DNA follows: TGCGCCAGCAACGGACAGGGTGTTTACAATGAGCAGTTCTTC.

V usage is TRBV5-4 and J usage is TRBJ1-2; unclear D gene. This CDR3 is 14 amino acids long. Germline CDR1 and CDR2: SGHNT and YYREEE (reference sequence). Trimming removed 4 bases from V and 0 bases from J, with 10 bases in between. The CDR3 region is CASSPEAANYGYTF. CDR3 sequence (DNA): TGTGCCAGCAGCCCCGAGGCAGCTAACTATGGCTACACCTTC.

The CDR3 here is CASSQDPPGRFVVDQPQHF. CDR3 sequence (DNA): TGTGCCAGCAGCCAAGACCCCCCGGGGAGGTTTGTAGTTGATCAGCCCCAGCATTTT. The chain uses TRBV4-2 and TRBJ1-5; no clear D. Germline V gene lookup returns CDR1 LGHNA and CDR2 YNFKEQ. Trimming removed 0 bases at V and 5 bases at J, with 23 bases between. CDR3 length: 19 residues.

V and J are TRBV18 and TRBJ2-5; 8 bases agree with TRBD2. The CDR3 is 15 amino acids. Germline CDR1 KGHSH, CDR2 LQKENI. Losses at the gene ends were 4 bases for V and 4 bases for J; bases not matched to a gene: 8. CDR3 bases: TGTGCCAGCTCACGGAACGGGGGGGCCCCAGAGACCCAGTACTTC. This sequence encodes CASSRNGGAPETQYF.

The rearrangement uses TRBV7-6 and TRBJ2-1; 7 bases fit TRBD1. This CDR3 has 15 amino acids. After removal of 5 bases from V and 3 bases from J, the junction contained 7 bases not matched to a gene. Germline CDR1 SGHVS, CDR2 FNYEAQ. The CDR3 reads CASSPPTGNYNEQFF. The DNA for the CDR3 is TGTGCCAGCAGCCCCCCGACAGGGAACTACAATGAGCAGTTCTTC.

This clone has a single count. The chain employs TRBV5-1 and TRBJ1-2, with a tentative D call TRBD1 (5 bases). The V gene lost 4 bases and the J gene lost 0 bases, with 13 bases spanning the gap. CDR3 length equals 15 residues. Germline assignment: CDR1 SGHRS and CDR2 YFSETQ. The DNA for the CDR3 is TGCGCCAGCAGCCCGTCGGGGGGAGCTAACTATGGCTACACCTTC. It codes for CASSPSGGANYGYTF.

This clone has just a few counts. The gene calls are TRBV29-1 and TRBJ1-1; D unclear. Trimming stripped 8 bases from V and 1 base from J, with 14 bases between. This CDR3 region has 13 residues. Germline V gene sequence: CDR1 SQVTM, CDR2 ANQGSEA. The CDR3 coding sequence is TGCAGCTTCATGAGGCAGACGAACACTGAAGCTTTCTTT. Translation gives CSFMRQTNTEAFF.

This clone has only one observation. This chain uses TRBV2 with TRBJ1-1; 10 bases match TRBD1. This CDR3 is 16 amino acids long. Germline V CDR1 and CDR2: SNHLY, FYNNEI. V trimming: 3 bases; J trimming: 5 bases; junction bases outside the gene matches: 9. CDR3 DNA sequence: TGTGCCAGCAGTGACCCGGGGACAGGGGTCGGAACTGAAGCTTTCTTT. It translates to CASSDPGTGVGTEAFF.

The rearrangement uses TRBV9 and TRBJ1-6, with D possibly TRBD1 on 5 matching bases. The ends were cut back, 4 bases at V and 14 bases at J, with 19 bases in the middle. Germline CDR1 and CDR2: SGDLS and YYNGEE. The CDR3 length is 14 residues. The CDR3 here is CASSSGTGMFTLHF. The CDR3 DNA reads as TGTGCCAGCAGCTCCGGGACTGGGATGTTTACCCTCCACTTT.

The J gene is TRBJ2-2, the V gene TRBV2; 8 positions match TRBD2. Looked up from germline, CDR1 is SNHLY and CDR2 is FYNNEI. This CDR3 comprises 13 residues. V lost 11 bases, J lost 7 bases, and 9 bases stayed unmatched. CDR3: CASREGTIGELFF. The CDR3 nucleotides are TGTGCCTCACGGGAGGGGACAATCGGGGAGCTGTTTTTT.

The chain is built from TRBV5-6 and TRBJ1-6; D is unresolved. V was shortened by 0 bases and J by 10 bases, with 14 bases between the two germline ends. The CDR3 is 15 amino acids. Germline V gene data show CDR1 as SGHDT and CDR2 as YYEEEE. The CDR3 region is CASSLARGFGSPLHF. The CDR3 region has the DNA TGTGCCAGCAGCTTGGCCCGAGGTTTTGGGTCACCCCTCCACTTT.

V gene TRBV30 combines with J gene TRBJ2-7, with 8 bases identical to TRBD2. CDR1 is GTSNPN, CDR2 SVGIG, per germline (reference sequence). The CDR3 totals 17 residues. Trimming removed 1 base from V and 1 base from J; junction bases left unmatched: 12. The DNA for the CDR3 is TGTGCCTGGAGTGCGGCGGGGGGATTTGGGATTTCCTACGAGCAGTACTTC. This gives the protein CAWSAAGGFGISYEQYF.

This chain joins TRBV9 and TRBJ1-2, with 8 bases fitting TRBD1. This CDR3 spans 16 amino acids. Germline V gene lookup returns CDR1 SGDLS and CDR2 YYNGEE. The V segment lost 3 bases and the J segment 5 bases; nucleotides outside the gene matches: 12. The CDR3 here is CASSAAGTGLAYGYTF. DNA of the CDR3: TGTGCCAGCAGCGCGGCCGGGACAGGCCTAGCATATGGCTACACCTTC.

V is TRBV7-2 and J is TRBJ2-1, with D tentatively TRBD2 (7 bases). Per the germline V gene, CDR1 is SGHTA and CDR2 is FQGNSA. There are 13 residues in the CDR3. V was cut by 2 bases and J by 10 bases, with 12 bases left in between. For the CDR3, the DNA is TGTGCCAGCAGCTTACGGGGGGCTGGAGAGCAGTTCTTC. Protein: CASSLRGAGEQFF.

J is TRBJ1-2 and V is TRBV7-2; D is perhaps TRBD1 (5 bases). This CDR3 is 14 amino acids long. The germline CDR1 and CDR2 sequences are SGHTA and FQGNSA. Trimming took off 4 bases at V and 5 bases at J, with 14 bases between the two ends. CDR3 in DNA: TGTGCCAGCAGCTCGGAGGGGACGGTGTATGGCTACACCTTC. Translation gives CASSSEGTVYGYTF.

The chain links TRBV15 to TRBJ1-5; perhaps TRBD1 as D (6 bases). Germline V gene lookup returns CDR1 LNHNV and CDR2 YYDKDF (reference sequence). CDR3 length: 15 residues. Between the trimmed V and J ends, which lost 4 bases and 0 bases, there was a span of 10 bases. Here the CDR3 reads CATSMWTDSNQPQHF. CDR3 in DNA: TGTGCCACCAGCATGTGGACAGATAGCAATCAGCCCCAGCATTTT. Full variable domain (outside the CDR3, taken from reference TRBV15 and TRBJ1-5): DAMVIQNPRYQVTQFGKPVTLSCSQTLNHNVMYWYQQKSSQAPKLLFHYYDKDFNNEADTPDNFQSRRPNTSFCFLDIRSPGLGDTAMYLCATSMWTDSNQPQHFGDGTRLSIL.

The chain is built from TRBV13 and TRBJ2-3, with a weak D call TRBD2 (5 bases). Germline values: CDR1 PRHDT, CDR2 FYEKMQ (reference sequence). V shed 2 bases and J shed 2 bases, with 8 bases lying between them. The CDR3 consists of 14 residues. The CDR3 sequence is CASSLPGSTDTQYF. The CDR3, as DNA: TGTGCCAGCAGCTTACCGGGATCCACAGATACGCAGTATTTT.

This chain connects TRBV4-1 to TRBJ2-2, with no clear D. V dropped 1 base and J dropped 6 bases, with 3 bases sitting between them. The CDR3 contains 12 residues. CDR1 and CDR2 (germline): MGHRA, YSYEKL. This CDR3 reads CASSQVAGELFF. As DNA, the CDR3 is TGCGCCAGCAGCCAAGTAGCCGGGGAGCTGTTTTTT.

The chain links TRBV11-2 to TRBJ2-7; possible D gene TRBD1, 6 bases. With 1 base removed from V and 3 bases from J, the gap between germline ends came to 7 bases. The CDR3 extends over 13 amino acids. CDR1 is SGHAT, CDR2 FQNNGV, per germline. CDR3 in amino acids: CASSLGQDYEQYF. The CDR3 DNA is TGTGCCAGCAGCTTAGGACAGGACTACGAGCAGTACTTC.

The J gene is TRBJ2-7, the V gene TRBV7-9; TRBD1 might be the D (5 bases). The CDR3 has 16 residues. Germline V CDR1 and CDR2: SEHNR, FQNEAQ (reference sequence). Trimming removed 2 bases from V and 0 bases from J, with 14 bases in between. CDR3 sequence: CASSLRGAESSYEQYF. CDR3 DNA: TGTGCCAGCAGCTTACGTGGGGCGGAGAGCTCCTACGAGCAGTACTTC. Together with reference TRBV7-9 and TRBJ2-7, the CDR3 gives the full variable domain: DTGVSQNPRHKITKRGQNVTFRCDPISEHNRLYWYRQTLGQGPEFLTYFQNEAQLEKSRLLSDRFSAERPKGSFSTLEIQRTEQGDSAMYLCASSLRGAESSYEQYFGPGTRLTVT.

The chain joins TRBV6-4 to TRBJ2-6, with a possible D match to TRBD1 (6 bases). CDR3 size: 17 residues. V lost 3 bases to trimming and J lost 0 bases, with 12 bases between them. Germline CDR1 and CDR2: MRHNA and SNTAGT. The CDR3 nucleotides read TGTGCCAGCAGTGAACAGGGTCTAACCTCTGGGGCCAACGTCCTGACTTTC. Translated: CASSEQGLTSGANVLTF.

The chain employs TRBV7-2 and TRBJ2-5; TRBD1 matches 9 bases. The V segment lost 3 bases and the J segment 2 bases; nucleotides outside the gene matches: 4. CDR1 is SGHTA and CDR2 is FQGNSA in the germline V gene. The CDR3 covers 15 residues. In nucleotides, the CDR3 is TGTGCCAGCAGCTTCGACAGGGGGACTCAAGAGACCCAGTACTTC. It translates to CASSFDRGTQETQYF.

The chain has TRBV6-6 and TRBJ2-2; TRBD2 matches at 8 bases. Germline CDR1 reads MNHNY; CDR2 reads SVGAGI (reference sequence). The junction had 7 bases not matched to a gene; V was cut back by 1 base and J by 6 bases. The CDR3 contains 16 residues. The CDR3 sequence: CASSYFTGGPAGELFF. CDR3 in DNA: TGTGCCAGCAGTTACTTTACGGGAGGGCCCGCCGGGGAGCTGTTTTTT.

This clone occurred a few times. J is TRBJ2-2 and V is TRBV6-5, with 9 bases that match TRBD1. Germline V gives CDR1 MNHEY, CDR2 SVGAGI. The CDR3 contains 14 residues. V trimming: 6 bases; J trimming: 5 bases; junction bases outside the gene matches: 4. CDR3 sequence reads: CASRTTGGTGELFF. The CDR3 region has the DNA TGTGCCAGCAGGACGACAGGGGGAACCGGGGAGCTGTTTTTT.

V is TRBV27 and J is TRBJ2-7; TRBD1 matches at 9 bases. The CDR3 length is 15 residues. V lost 2 bases, J lost 7 bases, and 9 bases stayed unmatched. Per germline, CDR1 MNHEY and CDR2 SMNVEV (reference sequence). Here the CDR3 DNA reads TGTGCCAGCAGTTTAGGGGACAGGGTTTTCTGGGAGCAGTACTTC. It codes for CASSLGDRVFWEQYF.

This clone showed up just once. The rearrangement uses TRBV6-5 and TRBJ1-4; 7 nucleotides agree with TRBD1. Germline trimming cut 0 bases from V and 3 bases from J; bases unmatched to any gene: 1. CDR3 length: 15 amino acids. From germline, CDR1 is MNHEY and CDR2 SVGAGI. The CDR3 reads CASSYSGGSNEKLFF. The CDR3 coding sequence is TGTGCCAGCAGTTACTCAGGGGGCTCTAATGAAAAACTGTTTTTT.

This clone appeared once. The chain couples TRBV19 to TRBJ1-5; no reliable D call. The germline V gene encodes CDR1 LNHDA and CDR2 SQIVND (reference sequence). The CDR3 is 15 amino acids. V lost 5 bases and J lost 1, with 12 bases in between. The CDR3 DNA is TGTGCCAGTAGTTGGTCAAGCTACAGCAATCAGCCCCAGCATTTT. This sequence encodes CASSWSSYSNQPQHF.

The chain links TRBV18 to TRBJ2-7, with D maybe TRBD2 (7 bases). Trimming cost V 0 bases and J 2 bases, with 14 bases left between them. CDR1 and CDR2 (germline): KGHSH, LQKENI. The CDR3 covers 16 residues. CDR3 in DNA: TGTGCCAGCTCACCACCCCGGGGGGCCCGGACCTACGAGCAGTACTTC. Translating gives CASSPPRGARTYEQYF.

Only one count was recorded for this clone. V and J are TRBV5-1 and TRBJ2-2, with 9 bases that match TRBD1. Unmatched junction bases numbered 10, after V lost 4 bases and J lost 3 bases. Germline V gives CDR1 SGHRS, CDR2 YFSETQ. The CDR3 is made up of 17 amino acids. The CDR3 reads CASSLHPDRGDTGELFF. The CDR3 nucleotides read TGCGCCAGCAGCCTCCACCCGGACAGGGGTGACACCGGGGAGCTGTTTTTT.

The chain has TRBV19 and TRBJ1-5, with 8 bases fitting TRBD1. Trimming at V came to 5 bases and at J to 5 bases, leaving 8 bases not matched to a gene. The CDR3 sequence is 15 residues long. CDR1 and CDR2 from the germline V gene are LNHDA and SQIVND (reference sequence). CDR3 sequence reads: CASSGQGLEDQPQHF. The CDR3 region has the DNA TGTGCCAGTAGTGGACAGGGTTTGGAGGATCAGCCCCAGCATTTT. The full variable domain, in which reference TRBV19 and TRBJ1-5 provide the parts outside the CDR3, is DGGITQSPKYLFRKEGQNVTLSCEQNLNHDAMYWYRQDPGQGLRLIYYSQIVNDFQKGDIAEGYSVSREKKESFPLTVTSAQKNPTAFYLCASSGQGLEDQPQHFGDGTRLSIL.

The table lists this clone with a count of one. The chain couples TRBV4-3 to TRBJ1-1, with a tentative D call TRBD1 (6 bases). The CDR3 extends over 17 amino acids. V lost 4 bases and J 2 bases, leaving 20 bases between the germline ends. Germline CDR1 is LGHNA and CDR2 is YSLEER. CDR3: CASSPEGGRLGNTEAFF. The CDR3 DNA reads as TGCGCCAGCAGCCCCGAGGGGGGGCGATTGGGAAACACTGAAGCTTTCTTT.

The V and J genes are TRBV25-1 and TRBJ2-1; 12 positions match TRBD2. The germline CDR1 and CDR2 sequences are MGHDK and SYGVNS. The trim removed 6 bases at V and 7 bases at J, leaving 1 base unmatched. The CDR3 totals 13 residues. Here the CDR3 DNA reads TGTGCCAGCAGGACTAGCGGGAGTAATGAGCAGTTCTTC. As protein: CASRTSGSNEQFF.